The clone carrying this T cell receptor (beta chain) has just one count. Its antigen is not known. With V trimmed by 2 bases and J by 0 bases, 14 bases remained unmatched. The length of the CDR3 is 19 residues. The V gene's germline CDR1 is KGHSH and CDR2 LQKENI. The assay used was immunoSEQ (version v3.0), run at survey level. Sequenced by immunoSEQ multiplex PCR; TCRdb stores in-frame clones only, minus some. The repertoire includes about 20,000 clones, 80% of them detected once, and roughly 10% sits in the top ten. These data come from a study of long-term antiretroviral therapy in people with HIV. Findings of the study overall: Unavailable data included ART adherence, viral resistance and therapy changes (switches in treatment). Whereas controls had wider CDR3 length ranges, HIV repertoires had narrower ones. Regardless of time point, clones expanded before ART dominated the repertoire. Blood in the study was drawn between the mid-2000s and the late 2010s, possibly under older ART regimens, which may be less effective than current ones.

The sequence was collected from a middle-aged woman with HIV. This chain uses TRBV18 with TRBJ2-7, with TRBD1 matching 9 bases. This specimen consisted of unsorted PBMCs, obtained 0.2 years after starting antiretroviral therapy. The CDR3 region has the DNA TGTGCCAGCTCACCAATTGGACAGGGGTTGAGTAAGAGCTCCTACGAGCAGTACTTC. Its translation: CASSPIGQGLSKSSYEQYF.